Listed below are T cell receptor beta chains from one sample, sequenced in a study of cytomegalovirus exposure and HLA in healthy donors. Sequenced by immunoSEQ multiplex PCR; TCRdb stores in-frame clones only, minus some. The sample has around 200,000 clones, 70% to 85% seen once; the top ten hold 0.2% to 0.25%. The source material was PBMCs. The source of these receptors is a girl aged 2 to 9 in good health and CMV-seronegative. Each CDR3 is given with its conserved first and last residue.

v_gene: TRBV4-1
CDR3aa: CASSRERMGLAGGPRTDTQYF

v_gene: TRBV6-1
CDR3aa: CASSDGSVAQKLFF

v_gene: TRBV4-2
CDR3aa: CASSQDLSQGEAFF

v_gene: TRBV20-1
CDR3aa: CSGRIEYGYTF

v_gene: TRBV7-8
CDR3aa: CASRKTLGSGNGYTF

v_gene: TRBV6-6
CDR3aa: CASSYSKSPGYEQYF

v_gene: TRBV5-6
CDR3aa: CASSYLSLLTSTDTQYF

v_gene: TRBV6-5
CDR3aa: CASTTGGDGYTF

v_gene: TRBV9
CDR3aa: CASSVDRNYGYTF

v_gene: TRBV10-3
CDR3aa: CAIMSGTERGSPLHF

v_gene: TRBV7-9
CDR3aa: CASSTTSGGARGYEQYF

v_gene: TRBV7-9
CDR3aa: CASSLRADSSYNEQFF

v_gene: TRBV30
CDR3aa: CAWSVGTGVYNEQFF

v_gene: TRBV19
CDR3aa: CASSITRDRSMTQYF

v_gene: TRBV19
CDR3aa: CASKGLDRSTDTQYF

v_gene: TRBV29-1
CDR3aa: CSVETSGGVSNEQFF

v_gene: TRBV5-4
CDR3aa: CASSLDRQETQYF

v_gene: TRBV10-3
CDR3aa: CAISESGLAGAYNEQFF

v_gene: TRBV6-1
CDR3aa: CASSGRTGGNYGYTF

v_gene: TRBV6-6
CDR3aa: CASSYSPRSNQPQHF

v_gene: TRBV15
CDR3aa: CATTTGGLETQYF

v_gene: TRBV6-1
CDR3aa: CASSEGGGNTEAFF

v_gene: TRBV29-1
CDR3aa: CSVRSAYEQYF

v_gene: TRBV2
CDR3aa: CASTADSTLTYEQYF

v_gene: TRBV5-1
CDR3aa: CASLAAPSRGITDTQYF

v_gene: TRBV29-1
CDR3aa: CSVVTGTNYGYTF

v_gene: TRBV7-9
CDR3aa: CSSSFDLQANNEKLFF

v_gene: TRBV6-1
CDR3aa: CASSERAGSSNTGELFF

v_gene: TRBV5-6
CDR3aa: CASSPQGGKTQYF

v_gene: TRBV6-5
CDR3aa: CASRETGGTEAFF

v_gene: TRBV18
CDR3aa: CASSPRGQGNYNEQFF

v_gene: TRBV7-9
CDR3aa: CASSVLQGLDTEAFF